Listed here are 17 T cell receptor beta chains from one sample, sequenced in a study of radiotherapy plus CTLA-4 blockade in lung cancer. Clones were read by immunoSEQ multiplex PCR, and TCRdb kept only the in-frame ones, dropping some. This table holds approximately 94,000 clones, roughly 85% found once. The sample consisted of peripheral blood, taken from a patient treated with radiotherapy plus ipilimumab. The receptors were gathered from a human donor with non-small cell lung cancer that progressed on radiotherapy plus ipilimumab.

This clone was seen only once. V is TRBV10-3 and J is TRBJ2-2; 10 bases map to TRBD1. CDR3 length: 16 residues. V shed 10 bases, J shed 5 bases, and the junction held 13 bases outside the gene matches. Germline CDR1 reads ENHRY; CDR2 reads SYGVKD. This CDR3 is CATGGDRGVSTGELFF. CDR3 coding DNA: TGTGCCACTGGGGGGGACAGGGGCGTGAGTACCGGGGAGCTGTTTTTT.

The genes are TRBV2 and TRBJ2-7, with 7 bases that match TRBD2. This CDR3 has 14 amino acids. Trimming removed 9 bases from V and 3 bases from J; junction bases left unmatched: 11. From germline, CDR1 is SNHLY and CDR2 FYNNEI. Here the CDR3 reads CARQISGQNYEQYF. The CDR3 nucleotides read TGTGCCAGACAGATTAGCGGGCAAAACTACGAGCAGTACTTC.

V and J are TRBV5-6 and TRBJ1-5, with D possibly being TRBD1 (6 bases). The CDR3 is 14 amino acids. Germline V CDR1 and CDR2: SGHDT, YYEEEE. V was trimmed by 4 bases and J by 6 bases, leaving 14 bases between them. CDR3 amino acids: CASSTKGGGQPQHF. The DNA for the CDR3 is TGTGCCAGCAGCACGAAAGGGGGTGGTCAGCCCCAGCATTTT.

The chain recombines TRBV7-9 with TRBJ1-2, with 11 bases matching TRBD1. J was trimmed by 6 bases and V by 5 bases; bases with no gene match: 8. Germline-derived CDR1 and CDR2 are SEHNR and FQNEAQ (reference sequence). CDR3 size: 15 residues. The CDR3, as DNA: TGTGCCAGCAGCCAGGACAGGGGGCTGCTTGATGGCTACACCTTC. Its protein product is CASSQDRGLLDGYTF.

This chain uses TRBV6-5 with TRBJ2-3; tentative D call: TRBD1 (6 bases). Germline V gene data show CDR1 as MNHEY and CDR2 as SVGAGI. Trimming pared 5 bases from V and 4 bases from J, leaving 10 bases between. CDR3 length: 13 amino acids. Written as DNA, the CDR3 is TGTGCCAGCAGTCTGACAGGCCCAGATACGCAGTATTTT. This sequence encodes CASSLTGPDTQYF.

This chain uses TRBV5-1 with TRBJ2-1, with 11 bases that match TRBD2. Looked up from germline, CDR1 is SGHRS and CDR2 is YFSETQ. V shed 4 bases and J 0 bases; nucleotides not matched to a gene: 12. CDR3 length equals 19 residues. CDR3 in amino acids: CASSLLRTLAGGSYNEQFF. CDR3 nucleotides: TGCGCCAGCAGCCTACTCAGGACGCTAGCGGGAGGCTCCTACAATGAGCAGTTCTTC.

Only one count was recorded for this clone. The chain has TRBV27 and TRBJ1-2; 8 bases fit TRBD1. The CDR3 totals 14 residues. Germline values: CDR1 MNHEY, CDR2 SMNVEV (reference sequence). The junction had 8 bases not matched to a gene; V was cut back by 3 bases and J by 8 bases. The chain's CDR3 is CASSFDRGRVGYTF. The CDR3 DNA follows: TGTGCCAGCAGTTTTGACAGGGGAAGGGTGGGCTACACCTTC.

The V call is TRBV28, the J call TRBJ1-5; 9 bases are a match to TRBD1. V trimming: 6 bases; J trimming: 6 bases; junction bases outside the gene matches: 6. The germline gives CDR1 MDHEN, CDR2 SYDVKM. The CDR3 consists of 14 residues. The DNA for the CDR3 is TGTGCCAGCAGAAACACAGGGGGCACTCAGCCCCAGCATTTT. This encodes CASRNTGGTQPQHF.

The genes are TRBV2 and TRBJ1-5; tentatively, D is TRBD1 (5 bases). The ends were cut back, 6 bases at V and 5 bases at J, with 14 bases in the middle. CDR1 is SNHLY, CDR2 FYNNEI, per germline. CDR3 length: 14 residues. In DNA, the CDR3 is TGTGCCAGCAGGAGGGGTCCGGCGGATCAGCCCCAGCATTTT. This codes for CASRRGPADQPQHF.

The genes are TRBV6-1 and TRBJ2-3, with D unresolved. Trimming cost V 4 bases and J 2 bases, with 4 bases left between them. This CDR3 contains 12 residues. Germline-derived CDR1 and CDR2 are MNHNS and SASEGT. The CDR3 reads CASSANTDTQYF. CDR3 coding DNA: TGTGCCAGCAGTGCAAACACAGATACGCAGTATTTT.

This sequence joins TRBV19 and TRBJ1-1; D is unclear. From germline, CDR1 is LNHDA and CDR2 SQIVND (reference sequence). Trimming shortened V by 1 base and J by 0 bases, and 15 bases separated the two germline ends. The CDR3 has 17 residues. As DNA, the CDR3 is TGTGCCAGTAGTATAGTGGCGACACCAAATGTGAACACTGAAGCTTTCTTT. This gives the protein CASSIVATPNVNTEAFF.

The chain recombines TRBV28 with TRBJ2-5; 16 nucleotides align to TRBD2. The CDR3 covers 16 residues. V shed 3 bases, J shed 5 bases, and the junction held 3 bases outside the gene matches. Germline-derived CDR1 and CDR2 are MDHEN and SYDVKM. The CDR3 is CASSLGLAGGEETQYF. In DNA, the CDR3 is TGTGCCAGCAGTTTGGGACTAGCGGGAGGGGAGGAGACCCAGTACTTC.

V usage is TRBV27 and J usage is TRBJ2-3, with a weak D call TRBD1 (5 bases). CDR1 MNHEY and CDR2 SMNVEV come from the germline V gene (reference sequence). V was cut by 0 bases and J by 1 base, with 11 bases left in between. The CDR3 contains 16 residues. CDR3 residues: CASSLSARVGTDTQYF. As DNA, the CDR3 is TGTGCCAGCAGTTTATCTGCCAGGGTGGGCACAGATACGCAGTATTTT.

The V call is TRBV5-8, the J call TRBJ2-3, with 7 bases matching TRBD1. This CDR3 has 14 residues. The J segment lost 0 bases and the V segment lost 3 bases, leaving 1 base of the junction unmatched. Germline loops: CDR1 SGHTS, CDR2 YDEGEE. CDR3 sequence reads: CASSSGQSTDTQYF. The DNA of the CDR3 is TGTGCCAGCAGCTCGGGACAGAGCACAGATACGCAGTATTTT.

The chain employs TRBV28 and TRBJ2-5, with 11 positions matching TRBD1. Germline V CDR1 and CDR2: MDHEN, SYDVKM. CDR3 length: 15 amino acids. V shed 6 bases, J shed 4 bases, and the junction held 7 bases outside the gene matches. The CDR3 region has the DNA TGTGCCAGCAGCCCACTGGACAGGGGGCTAGAGACCCAGTACTTC. Translating it yields CASSPLDRGLETQYF.

V usage is TRBV5-4 and J usage is TRBJ2-3, with 7 bases that match TRBD1. CDR3 length: 16 residues. Trimming took 3 bases from V and 2 from J; bases not matched to a gene: 9. CDR1 and CDR2 (germline): SGHNT, YYREEE (reference sequence). This CDR3 reads CASSSRQGSVTDTQYF. In DNA, the CDR3 is TGTGCCAGCAGCTCGAGACAGGGCTCAGTCACAGATACGCAGTATTTT.

This sequence joins TRBV11-3 and TRBJ2-2; D call uncertain. CDR1 SGHNT and CDR2 YENEEA come from the germline V gene. The CDR3 contains 14 residues. Trimming removed 9 bases from V and 5 bases from J, with 16 bases in between. This CDR3 reads CASSKGWETGELFF. CDR3 bases: TGTGCCAGTTCCAAGGGATGGGAAACCGGGGAGCTGTTTTTT.